This T cell receptor (beta chain) was sequenced for a study of shared clonotypes between healthy human individuals. CD45RO-negative cells were positively selected for CCR7, leaving out terminally differentiated effector memory CD45RA+ cells. The germline V gene encodes CDR1 MGHRA and CDR2 YSYEKL. Trimming took off 7 bases at V and 1 base at J, with 16 bases between the two ends. This CDR3 contains 15 residues. Method: immunoSEQ multiplex PCR; TCRdb's copy keeps in-frame clones and lacks some. Here the sample spans about 610,000 clones, approximately 96% being singletons. The clonotype was recovered from a woman between 25 and 40 years old in good health. The specimen was naive CD8+ T cells sorted from blood. V is TRBV4-1 and J is TRBJ1-1; no definite D call. The CDR3 sequence is CASNEHPGQNTEAFF. The CDR3 DNA follows: TGCGCCAGCAACGAACACCCCGGTCAGAACACTGAAGCTTTCTTT.